These 21 T cell receptor beta chains share one sample of origin, sequenced in a study of Graves' ophthalmopathy and Graves' hyperthyroidism. RNA served as the template for amplifying TCR beta CDR3 regions. RT-PCR with HTBI primers came first, then second-round multiplex PCR. MiXCR was run by TCRdb on the multiplex PCR reads, yielding one entry per CDR3 protein. The data hold roughly 380,000 distinct CDR3 sequences, with approximately 15% observed a single time. The source material was peripheral blood. These receptors came from a woman younger than 35 with stable Graves' hyperthyroidism.

This clonotype was seen just once. Being one base from a much bigger clone, this may be a read error. The V and J genes are TRBV2 and TRBJ1-5, with D unresolved. This CDR3 is built from 15 residues. Germline V CDR1 and CDR2: SNHLY, FYNNEI. CDR3 amino acids: CAISDRMASNQPQHF. CDR3 coding DNA: TGTGCCATCAGTGATCGTATGGCCTCCAATCAGCCCCAGCATTTT.

Ten or more counts support this clonotype. The chain links TRBV5-1 to TRBJ2-5, with a tentative D call TRBD1 (6 bases). CDR1 and CDR2 (germline): SGHRS, YFSETQ. The CDR3 is made up of 15 amino acids. The V and J ends lost 1 base and 7 bases respectively, with 17 bases between them. CDR3 in amino acids: CASSLIAGQGRTQYF. The CDR3, as DNA: TGCGCCAGCAGCTTGATCGCCGGCCAGGGGAGGACCCAGTACTTC.

V is TRBV12-3 or TRBV12-4 and J is TRBJ1-2; 8 bases line up with TRBD1. This CDR3 contains 16 residues. The trim removed 7 bases at V and 4 bases at J, leaving 14 bases unmatched. This chain's CDR3 is CASTTPQGAGGYGYTF. CDR3 DNA sequence: TGTGCCAGCACCACTCCCCAGGGGGCCGGCGGCTATGGCTACACCTTC.

This clonotype was detected ten times or more. V and J are TRBV7-9 and TRBJ1-2; 9 bases align to TRBD1. CDR1 is SEHNR and CDR2 is FQNEAQ in the germline V gene (reference sequence). Trimming at V came to 0 bases and at J to 7 bases, leaving 6 bases not matched to a gene. This CDR3 contains 15 residues. CDR3 amino acids: CASSLARDRARGYTF. The CDR3 DNA reads TGTGCCAGCAGCTTAGCCCGGGACAGGGCGCGTGGCTACACCTTC.

In its sample, this clonotype was seen many times. This chain links TRBV5-1 with TRBJ1-1, with unresolved D. Between the trimmed V and J ends, which lost 0 bases and 3 bases, there was a span of 12 bases. In germline, CDR1 is SGHRS, CDR2 YFSETQ. This CDR3 is 15 amino acids long. CDR3 sequence (DNA): TGCGCCAGCAGCTTGGATGGAGCAAGAGACACTGAAGCTTTCTTT. It specifies CASSLDGARDTEAFF.

This clonotype showed up many times. This chain links TRBV19 with TRBJ1-5, with D maybe TRBD1 (6 bases). CDR1 and CDR2 from the germline V gene are LNHDA and SQIVND (reference sequence). V lost 1 base and J 2 bases, leaving 21 bases between the germline ends. The CDR3 consists of 19 residues. The CDR3 DNA follows: TGTGCCAGTAGTATAGGGGTCGGGGCTGGGGGCGAGGGCAATCAGCCCCAGCATTTT. Encoded protein: CASSIGVGAGGEGNQPQHF.

This clonotype was seen a few times. A read error may explain this, as a much larger clone is one base away. The chain joins TRBV28 to TRBJ1-1; D is unresolved. The CDR3 consists of 13 residues. Trimming stripped 11 bases from V and 1 base from J, with 14 bases between. Per germline, CDR1 MDHEN and CDR2 SYDVKM. The CDR3 protein is CACFRAGNTEAFF. The CDR3 DNA follows: TGTGCCTGCTTCCGGGCGGGGAACACTGAAGCTTTCTTT.

The genes are TRBV7-2 and TRBJ1-2, with D perhaps TRBD1 (5 bases). The CDR3 spans 11 residues. Per germline, CDR1 SGHTA and CDR2 FQGNSA. Trimming cost V 5 bases and J 8 bases, with 9 bases left between them. The CDR3 bases are TGTGCCAGCAGCCCGGGACGCGGCTACACCTTC. As protein: CASSPGRGYTF. Supplemented by reference TRBV7-2 and TRBJ1-2, the full variable domain reads GAGVSQSPSNKVTEKGKDVELRCDPISGHTALYWYRQSLGQGLEFLIYFQGNSAPDKSGLPSDRFSAERTGGSVSTLTIQRTQQEDSAVYLCASSPGRGYTFGSGTRLTVV.

This clonotype has a handful of counts. V is TRBV27 and J is TRBJ1-6, with 8 bases lining up with TRBD1. With 2 bases clipped from V and 13 bases from J, the junction kept 7 bases outside the gene matches. CDR3 length: 14 residues. Germline CDR1 is MNHEY and CDR2 is SMNVEV (reference sequence). The CDR3 DNA reads TGTGCCAGCAGTTTAGGACAGGGCAGACGGCCCCTCCACTTT. Translating it yields CASSLGQGRRPLHF.

This clonotype was seen repeatedly, ten times or more. The V gene is TRBV11-2, the J gene TRBJ2-5, with 7 bases that match TRBD2. Germline V CDR1 and CDR2: SGHAT, FQNNGV. The V segment lost 5 bases and the J segment 1 base; nucleotides outside the gene matches: 7. The CDR3 extends over 15 amino acids. The CDR3 DNA reads as TGTGCCAGCAGCCCAATGGGGGGGACCCAAGAGACCCAGTACTTC. Protein sequence: CASSPMGGTQETQYF.

This clonotype came up a few times. The genes are TRBV6-5 and TRBJ1-1, with TRBD1 as a possible D gene (5 bases). The CDR3 contains 15 residues. The V gene lost 4 bases and the J gene lost 1 base, with 13 bases spanning the gap. Germline CDR1 and CDR2: MNHEY and SVGAGI. CDR3 loop: CASSWGVPANTEAFF. CDR3 DNA sequence: TGTGCCAGCAGTTGGGGGGTCCCGGCGAACACTGAAGCTTTCTTT.

This clonotype was detected ten times or more. The chain combines TRBV9 with TRBJ1-6; possible D gene TRBD1, 5 bases. CDR1 SGDLS and CDR2 YYNGEE come from the germline V gene. V was pared by 2 bases and J by 8 bases, with 17 bases between. The CDR3 extends over 16 amino acids. CDR3 coding DNA: TGTGCCAGCAGCGTTTCCGGGACGATTGGGGATTCACCCCTCCACTTT. Translated, it gives CASSVSGTIGDSPLHF.

J is TRBJ1-2 and V is TRBV6-1; D possibly corresponds to TRBD1 (6 bases). V lost 5 bases and J 10 bases, leaving 11 bases between the germline ends. CDR1 and CDR2 (germline): MNHNS, SASEGT. The CDR3 runs 11 residues. CDR3 in DNA: TGTGCCAGCAGTCGGTCAGGGGTCTACACCTTC. Amino acid sequence: CASSRSGVYTF.

The chain links TRBV9 to TRBJ2-2, with 9 bases aligning to TRBD1. The V gene's germline CDR1 is SGDLS and CDR2 YYNGEE. V dropped 4 bases and J dropped 5; count of bases not matched to a gene: 6. The CDR3 is 15 amino acids. In nucleotides, the CDR3 is TGTGCCAGCAGCCCGGGGACAGGGAAGACCGGGGAGCTGTTTTTT. Translated, it gives CASSPGTGKTGELFF.

This clonotype has a count of ten or more. The rearrangement uses TRBV9 and TRBJ1-2; D unclear. Germline CDR1 reads SGDLS; CDR2 reads YYNGEE. V was clipped by 0 bases and J by 3 bases, with 9 bases between them. CDR3 length: 14 amino acids. The CDR3 coding sequence is TGTGCCAGCAGCGTAGCGGAGAACCACTATGGCTACACCTTC. Translated: CASSVAENHYGYTF.

The CDR3 nucleotides are TGTGCCAGCAGCGACCGACGGGCAACCTATGGCTACACCTTC. Its translation: CASSDRRATYGYTF. This sequence joins TRBV6-1 and TRBJ1-2; no definite D call. Germline V gene lookup returns CDR1 MNHNS and CDR2 SASEGT. V lost 6 bases to trimming and J lost 4 bases, with 15 bases between them. This CDR3 has 14 residues.

The sample holds many counts of this clonotype. CDR3 bases: TGCGCCAGCAGACAGGACAGTATGAACACTGAAGCTTTCTTT. It yields the protein CASRQDSMNTEAFF. This rearrangement joins TRBV5-1 to TRBJ1-1, with D possibly matching TRBD1 (6 bases). Trimming shortened V by 5 bases and J by 0 bases, and 11 bases separated the two germline ends. The germline gives CDR1 SGHRS, CDR2 YFSETQ. CDR3 length: 14 residues.

In this sample, this clonotype turned up many times. The rearrangement links TRBV7-8 to TRBJ2-7, with D perhaps given as TRBD1 or TRBD2 (5 bases each). The CDR3 has 15 residues. Trimming took 4 bases from V and 0 from J, leaving 13 bases between them. Germline lookup yields CDR1 SGHVS and CDR2 FQNEAQ. The CDR3 bases are TGTGCCAGCAGCTCGGGACGTCGAACCTCCTACGAGCAGTACTTC. Its protein is CASSSGRRTSYEQYF.

V and J are TRBV24-1 and TRBJ2-3; D is unclear. V shed 0 bases and J shed 1 base, with 10 bases lying between them. Germline V gene data show CDR1 as KGHDR and CDR2 as SFDVKD. This CDR3 is built from 16 residues. CDR3 sequence: CATSDLRIGGTDTQYF. In DNA form, the CDR3 reads TGTGCCACCAGTGATTTGCGAATAGGAGGCACAGATACGCAGTATTTT.

This rearrangement joins TRBV6-1 to TRBJ2-7; D is unclear. V was trimmed by 6 bases and J by 6 bases, leaving 9 bases between them. Germline loops: CDR1 MNHNS, CDR2 SASEGT. This CDR3 has 11 amino acids. The CDR3 DNA is TGTGCCAGCAGATCCGCCGCCGAGCAGTACTTC. Its protein product is CASRSAAEQYF.

This clonotype has a count of ten or more. The genes are TRBV24-1 and TRBJ1-5; D remains ambiguous. V was trimmed by 5 bases and J by 5 bases, leaving 9 bases between them. This CDR3 is 13 amino acids long. Germline lookup yields CDR1 KGHDR and CDR2 SFDVKD. CDR3 DNA sequence: TGTGCCACCAGTGCAGTCCCTGATCAGCCCCAGCATTTT. Translation gives CATSAVPDQPQHF.